This TCR beta chain was profiled in a study of T-cell reconstitution after alpha-beta-depleted transplantation in children. Germline V gene data show CDR1 as SGHRS and CDR2 as YFSETQ. The CDR3 runs 14 residues. V was cut by 5 bases and J by 6 bases, with 18 bases left in between. In this sample, this clonotype turned up a few times. Unique molecular identifiers were incorporated into the prepared TCRbeta library. A single record per CDR3 protein comes from TCRdb applying MiXCR to the PCR reads. The table lists approximately 250,000 distinct CDR3 sequences, around 25% of them singletons, with roughly 2.7% in the top ten.

The sequence was collected from a girl aged 2-9 years with Fanconi anemia, due to receive a stem cell transplant. The sample here was PBMCs, taken before TCRalphabeta/CD19-depleted stem cell transplant. This chain links TRBV5-1 with TRBJ2-7; D is possibly TRBD2 (6 bases). CDR3 sequence (DNA): TGCGCCAGCAGGGAAGCGGAGGGCTTGACCGAGCAGTACTTC. Translating it yields CASREAEGLTEQYF.